These T cell receptor beta chains were read from a single sample in a study of T cells in Graves' hyperthyroidism and ophthalmopathy. TCRdb fed the multiplex PCR reads into MiXCR, producing one record per CDR3 protein. The sample yields about 98,000 distinct CDR3 sequences, 35% to 50% seen once. The sequencing input was peripheral blood or thyroid tissue (not recorded which). These receptors came from a woman between 25 and 40 years old with Graves' hyperthyroidism. CDR3s include the opening cysteine and the closing phenylalanine or tryptophan. A D gene is named only where the DNA matches it firmly. The size entry is marked missing in some rows and otherwise reads once, few, many or a size class.

d_gene	abundance	v_gene	j_gene	CDR3aa	CDR3nt
TRBD2	many	TRBV27	TRBJ2-5	CASSPIAGVETQYF	TGTGCCAGCAGTCCTATAGCGGGAGTGGAGACCCAGTACTTC
-	many	TRBV19	TRBJ1-5	CASSMQALKGNQPQHF	TGTGCCAGTAGTATGCAGGCCTTAAAAGGCAATCAGCCCCAGCATTTT
-	-	TRBV6-1	TRBJ2-1	CASRGQSIYNEQFF	TGTGCCAGCCGGGGGCAATCGATCTACAATGAGCAGTTCTTC
TRBD2	many	TRBV12-3/TRBV12-4	TRBJ2-2	CASSFTAGANTGELFF	TGTGCCAGCAGTTTTACTGCGGGAGCGAACACCGGGGAGCTGTTTTTT
-	many	TRBV7-3	TRBJ1-1	CASSHFGGPNTEAFF	TGTGCCAGCAGCCATTTCGGAGGGCCGAACACTGAAGCTTTCTTT
-	many	TRBV19	TRBJ1-5	CASSITVHQPQHF	TGTGCCAGTAGTATCACGGTCCATCAGCCCCAGCATTTT
TRBD2	many	TRBV7-2	TRBJ2-7	CASSLAGGPYEQYF	TGTGCCAGCAGCTTAGCGGGAGGGCCCTACGAGCAGTACTTC
-	few	TRBV7-8	TRBJ2-3	CASSWRAGRGRTQYF	TGTGCCAGCAGTTGGAGGGCGGGAAGGGGGAGGACGCAGTATTTT
-	many	TRBV24-1	TRBJ2-3	CATSDLRADTQYF	TGTGCCACCAGTGATTTACGTGCAGATACGCAGTATTTT
-	many	TRBV27	TRBJ1-4	CASSPFATNEKLFF	TGTGCCAGCAGTCCCTTTGCAACTAATGAAAAACTGTTTTTT
-	-	TRBV9	TRBJ1-1	CASSVGRAFF	TGTGCCAGCAGCGTGGGACGAGCTTTCTTT
TRBD2	-	TRBV11-2	TRBJ2-5	CASRGGSAETQYF	TGTGCCAGCAGAGGCGGGAGTGCAGAGACCCAGTACTTC
-	many	TRBV9	TRBJ1-5	CASSVGAGAPNSNQPQHF	TGTGCCAGCAGCGTAGGGGCAGGGGCCCCAAATAGCAATCAGCCCCAGCATTTT
-	many	TRBV9	TRBJ1-6	CASSVQGGYSPLHF	TGTGCCAGCAGCGTACAGGGTGGTTATTCACCCCTCCACTTT
-	-	TRBV5-1	TRBJ1-1	CASSSQPPGVNTEASF	TGCGCCAGCAGCTCACAACCCCCAGGGGTGAACACTGAAGCCTCCTTT
-	many	TRBV9	TRBJ1-2	CASSPHREAGYTF	TGTGCCAGCAGCCCACACAGGGAGGCGGGCTACACCTTC
TRBD1	-	TRBV10-3	TRBJ2-7	CAISAGQGFYERYF	TGTGCCATCAGCGCGGGACAGGGTTTCTACGAGCGGTACTTC
-	many	TRBV6-6	TRBJ2-6	CASSYSSPGANVLTF	TGTGCCAGCAGTTACTCGAGCCCTGGGGCCAACGTCCTGACTTTC
TRBD2	many	TRBV20-1	TRBJ2-3	CSAELAGSTDTQYF	TGCAGTGCCGAACTAGCGGGAAGCACAGATACGCAGTATTTT
-	-	TRBV20-1	TRBJ1-1	CSARSGEAFF	TGCAGTGCCCGGTCCGGTGAAGCTTTCTTT
TRBD2	-	TRBV6-2/TRBV6-3	TRBJ2-7	CASRTGTIYEQYF	TGTGCCAGCAGAACCGGGACTATCTACGAGCAGTACTTC
-	few	TRBV30	TRBJ1-2	CAWSVRSTVGGYTF	TGTGCCTGGAGTGTACGGTCCACGGTCGGAGGCTACACCTTC
TRBD1	many	TRBV12-3/TRBV12-4	TRBJ1-1	CASSFWTGGAGNTEAFF	TGTGCCAGCAGTTTCTGGACAGGGGGAGCTGGGAACACTGAAGCTTTCTTT
-	medium-sized	TRBV24-1	TRBJ1-5	CATSDPTWGQPQHF	TGTGCCACCAGTGATCCTACATGGGGTCAGCCCCAGCATTTT
TRBD1	many	TRBV6-5	TRBJ2-7	CASSYGDRVNEQYF	TGTGCCAGCAGTTACGGGGACAGGGTGAACGAGCAGTACTTC
-	medium-sized	TRBV7-9	TRBJ2-5	CASSLGAGTQETQYF	TGTGCCAGCAGCTTAGGGGCGGGGACCCAAGAGACCCAGTACTTC
-	many	TRBV10-1	TRBJ1-5	CASSESRRVNQPQHF	TGCGCCAGCAGTGAGTCAAGGAGGGTAAATCAGCCCCAGCATTTT
-	many	TRBV20-1	TRBJ1-5	CSASWQPYSNQPQHF	TGCAGTGCTAGTTGGCAGCCGTATAGCAATCAGCCCCAGCATTTT
TRBD1	-	TRBV20-1	TRBJ2-7	CSASPGTGEGEQYF	TGCAGTGCTAGTCCCGGGACAGGGGAGGGCGAGCAGTACTTC
-	-	TRBV15	TRBJ1-2	CATSRDRGATRGYTF	TGTGCCACCAGCAGAGATCGAGGGGCTACCCGTGGCTACACCTTC
TRBD2	once	TRBV2	TRBJ2-7	CASSEALLAGEFYEQYF	TGTGCCAGCAGTGAAGCGCTTCTGGCGGGAGAGTTCTACGAGCAGTACTTC
-	-	TRBV27	TRBJ1-1	CASSLLGGASEAFF	TGTGCCAGCAGTTTACTTGGGGGGGCGTCTGAAGCTTTCTTT